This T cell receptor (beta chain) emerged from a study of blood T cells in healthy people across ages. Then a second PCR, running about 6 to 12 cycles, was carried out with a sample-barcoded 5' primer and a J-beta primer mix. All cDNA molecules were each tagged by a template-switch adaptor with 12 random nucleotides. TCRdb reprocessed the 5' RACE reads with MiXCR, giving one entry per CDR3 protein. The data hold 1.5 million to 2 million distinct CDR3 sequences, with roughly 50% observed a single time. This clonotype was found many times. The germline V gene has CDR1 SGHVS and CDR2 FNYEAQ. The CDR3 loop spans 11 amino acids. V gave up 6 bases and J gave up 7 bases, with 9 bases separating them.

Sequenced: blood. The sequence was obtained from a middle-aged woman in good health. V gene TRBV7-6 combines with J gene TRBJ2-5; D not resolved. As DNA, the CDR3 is TGTGCCAGCAGTTTTTCAGGGACCCAGTACTTC. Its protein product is CASSFSGTQYF.